A selection of T cell receptor beta chains follows, all from one sample in a study of metastatic and nonmetastatic thyroid tumors. TCRdb re-analyzed the PCR reads through MiXCR. The data show just over 14,000 clones, around 3.6% seen once. Sequenced: tumor tissue. The receptors derive from a female donor with papillary thyroid cancer or a benign thyroid nodule (not recorded which). Some clones in this sample may be carry-over from other donors' samples. The CDR3 runs from the conserved cysteine through the conserved F or W. A D gene is named only where the DNA matches it firmly. Expanded clones are given a class, and other clones once, few, many or no size at all.

D gene,clone size,V gene,J gene,CDR3 DNA,CDR3 protein
TRBD2,many,TRBV28,TRBJ2-7,TGTGCCAGCAGTCACCAGCGGGGTACCTACGAGCAGTACTTC,CASSHQRGTYEQYF
TRBD2,.,TRBV24-1,TRBJ2-5,TGTGCCACCAGTGATTCAAACGCTGGACTAGCGGGAGAGGCGGAGACCCAGTACTTC,CATSDSNAGLAGEAETQYF
.,many,TRBV6-6,TRBJ1-1,TGTGCCAGCAGTTACTGGCAGGGGAACACTGAAGCTTTCTTT,CASSYWQGNTEAFF
.,.,TRBV28,TRBJ2-2,TGTGCCAGCAGTTTAGGGGCGAACACCGGGGAGCTGTTTTTT,CASSLGANTGELFF
.,few,TRBV10-2,TRBJ1-1,TGCGCCAGCAGTGACCGTGAGAACACTGAAGCTTTCTTT,CASSDRENTEAFF
.,many,TRBV4-1,TRBJ1-3,TGCGCCAGCAGCCAATGGGATCCTGGAAACACCATATATTTT,CASSQWDPGNTIYF
.,few,TRBV12-3/TRBV12-4,TRBJ2-2,TGTGCCAGCAGTTTGGAGATGGGAGGGGAGCTGTTTTTT,CASSLEMGGELFF
TRBD2,.,TRBV11-3,TRBJ2-3,TGTGCCAGCAGCTTGACGCTAGCGGGGCCCACAGATACGCAGTATTTT,CASSLTLAGPTDTQYF
.,.,TRBV5-1,TRBJ2-2,TGCGCCAGCAGCTTGGAACTAGCCATCACCGGGGAGCTGTTTTTT,CASSLELAITGELFF
.,.,TRBV10-2,TRBJ2-2,TGCGCCAGCAGCCCGAAGGTTACCACCGGGGAGCTGTTTTTT,CASSPKVTTGELFF
TRBD2,few,TRBV2,TRBJ2-3,TGTGCCAGCAGTGAAGGTCCGGCGGGAGGGCCCACAGATACGCAGTATTTT,CASSEGPAGGPTDTQYF
.,few,TRBV27,TRBJ1-6,TGTGCCAGCAAGGACGGGAATCTCGTTATCAATTCACCCCTCCACTTT,CASKDGNLVINSPLHF
TRBD1,few,TRBV5-1,TRBJ2-7,TGCGCCAGCAGTCGGACAGGGGCAACCTACGAGCAGTACTTC,CASSRTGATYEQYF
.,.,TRBV5-1,TRBJ2-2,TGCGCCAGCAGCTACTCCTCCGGGGCCGGGGAGCTGTTTTTT,CASSYSSGAGELFF
TRBD1,.,TRBV7-2,TRBJ1-2,TGTGCCAGCAGCTTAGCAGGGACAGCTAACTATGGCTACACCTTC,CASSLAGTANYGYTF
.,.,TRBV6-1,TRBJ1-3,TGTGCCAGCACCCCCCGGGCAGGGGCCTCTGGAAACACCATATATTTT,CASTPRAGASGNTIYF
TRBD1,medium-sized,TRBV5-1,TRBJ1-1,TGCGCCAGCAGCACGACAGGGGACCGCACTGAAGCTTTCTTT,CASSTTGDRTEAFF
TRBD2,few,TRBV6-1,TRBJ2-1,TGTGCCAGCAGTTCAGCGGGAGACGAGGTCAATGAGCAGTTCTTC,CASSSAGDEVNEQFF
TRBD2,.,TRBV6-1,TRBJ2-1,TGTGCCGCCAGAAGAGGGACTAGCGGGAGCAATGAGCAGTTCTTC,CAARRGTSGSNEQFF
.,.,TRBV5-6,TRBJ2-7,TGTGCCAGCAGCTTCGGGACTTCGTGTGAGCAGTACTTC,CASSFGTSCEQYF
.,few,TRBV19,TRBJ2-6,TGTGCCAGTAACCCTGGAGACTCTGGGGCCAACGTCCTGACTTTC,CASNPGDSGANVLTF
.,.,TRBV6-1,TRBJ1-6,TGTGCCAGCAGTCCCACAGGGATTTCACCCCTCCACTTT,CASSPTGISPLHF
.,.,TRBV11-2,TRBJ2-1,TGTGCCAGCAGCCCCACACCTAGCTTAGCCTACAATGAGCAGTTCTTC,CASSPTPSLAYNEQFF
.,.,TRBV6-1,TRBJ1-6,TGTGCCAGCAGTGAAGCCGACAGCCCTGGGTCACCCCTCCACTTT,CASSEADSPGSPLHF
.,few,TRBV28,TRBJ2-7,TGTGCCAGCAGTTTAATTGGGGCCCGCTCCTACGAGCAGTACTTC,CASSLIGARSYEQYF
TRBD1,few,TRBV6-1,TRBJ1-2,TGTGCCAGCAGTGATCCCGGGACAGGGGCGGGCTACACCTTC,CASSDPGTGAGYTF
.,.,TRBV20-1,TRBJ2-7,TGCAGTGCTAGTATCGCGTACGAGCAGTACTTC,CSASIAYEQYF
TRBD1,few,TRBV6-5,TRBJ1-3,TGTGCCAGCAGTTACGGAACGGACAGGGTGTCCATATATTTT,CASSYGTDRVSIYF